This is a list of T cell receptor beta chains from one sample in a study of regulatory and conventional T cells in RAG deficiency. TCRdb's table, derived via immunoSEQ multiplex PCR, lists solely in-frame clones and lacks some. The repertoire consists of approximately 48,000 clones, with over 80% occurring once and the leading ten covering roughly 0.51%. In addition, the sample was reused for a study of regulatory T cells.

The sequencing input was CD4+ effector T cells sorted from blood. The source of these receptors is a human donor in good health. Each CDR3 is given with its conserved first and last residue. Each record gives: J gene, D gene, clone size, V gene, CDR3 protein, CDR3 DNA. The D gene is left open where the match is weak. Some rows have no size entry. The others give once, few or many, or a class for an expanded clone.

j_call: TRBJ1-4; d_call: -; clone_size: few; v_call: TRBV19; cdr3_aa: CASSIIGQSGHGEKLFF; cdr3_nt: TGTGCCAGTAGTATTATAGGACAGTCAGGGCATGGTGAAAAACTGTTTTTT
j_call: TRBJ1-4; d_call: TRBD1; clone_size: -; v_call: TRBV5-4; cdr3_aa: CASSLYQGTGGEKLFF; cdr3_nt: TGTGCCAGCAGCTTGTATCAAGGGACAGGGGGTGAAAAACTGTTTTTT
j_call: TRBJ1-1; d_call: -; clone_size: -; v_call: TRBV15; cdr3_aa: CATSRDRIGNGEAFF; cdr3_nt: TGTGCCACCAGCAGAGATCGGATAGGCAACGGGGAAGCTTTCTTT
j_call: TRBJ1-6; d_call: TRBD1; clone_size: -; v_call: TRBV28; cdr3_aa: CASKGQINSPLHF; cdr3_nt: TGTGCCAGCAAGGGACAGATTAATTCACCCCTCCACTTT
j_call: TRBJ1-2; d_call: -; clone_size: -; v_call: TRBV11-2; cdr3_aa: CASSLDRYAGTYGYTF; cdr3_nt: TGTGCCAGCAGCTTAGATAGGTATGCAGGGACCTATGGCTACACCTTC
j_call: TRBJ2-2; d_call: -; clone_size: -; v_call: TRBV11-3; cdr3_aa: CASCAKRNTGELFF; cdr3_nt: TGTGCCAGCTGCGCAAAGCGGAACACCGGGGAGCTGTTTTTT
j_call: TRBJ2-2; d_call: -; clone_size: -; v_call: TRBV5-1; cdr3_aa: CASSAGFQTGELFF; cdr3_nt: TGCGCCAGCAGCGCCGGGTTTCAAACCGGGGAGCTGTTTTTT
j_call: TRBJ1-5; d_call: TRBD1; clone_size: -; v_call: TRBV7-3; cdr3_aa: CASSLTGDSNQPQHF; cdr3_nt: TGTGCCAGCAGCTTGACAGGGGATAGCAATCAGCCCCAGCATTTT
j_call: TRBJ2-1; d_call: TRBD2; clone_size: once; v_call: TRBV18; cdr3_aa: CASSPTSGTSSSYNEQFF; cdr3_nt: TGTGCCAGCTCACCGACTAGCGGGACCTCGAGCTCCTACAATGAGCAGTTCTTC
j_call: TRBJ1-5; d_call: -; clone_size: -; v_call: TRBV19; cdr3_aa: CASSNHQPQHF; cdr3_nt: TGTGCCAGTAGTAATCATCAGCCCCAGCATTTT
j_call: TRBJ2-2; d_call: -; clone_size: once; v_call: TRBV21-1; cdr3_aa: CASSASSSASGRTGELFF; cdr3_nt: TGTGCCAGCAGCGCCTCCTCGTCGGCTAGCGGACGCACCGGGGAGCTGTTTTTT
j_call: TRBJ2-6; d_call: -; clone_size: -; v_call: TRBV5-1; cdr3_aa: CASRETGANVLTF; cdr3_nt: TGCGCCAGCAGGGAAACCGGGGCCAACGTCCTGACTTTC
j_call: TRBJ2-3; d_call: TRBD1; clone_size: -; v_call: TRBV27; cdr3_aa: CASSFVPGTGGRDTQYF; cdr3_nt: TGTGCCAGCAGTTTCGTGCCCGGGACAGGGGGTCGGGATACGCAGTATTTT
j_call: TRBJ2-1; d_call: TRBD1; clone_size: -; v_call: TRBV5-1; cdr3_aa: CASSFRPGGEQFF; cdr3_nt: TGCGCCAGCAGCTTCCGACCAGGGGGTGAGCAGTTCTTC
j_call: TRBJ1-2; d_call: -; clone_size: -; v_call: TRBV6-1; cdr3_aa: CASSRTANYGYTF; cdr3_nt: TGTGCCAGCAGCCGGACAGCGAACTATGGCTACACCTTC
j_call: TRBJ1-2; d_call: -; clone_size: -; v_call: TRBV25-1; cdr3_aa: CASSESYGYTF; cdr3_nt: TGTGCCAGCAGTGAATCGTATGGCTACACCTTC
j_call: TRBJ2-2; d_call: -; clone_size: -; v_call: TRBV11-2; cdr3_aa: CASSRRENTGELFF; cdr3_nt: TGTGCCAGCAGCCGACGGGAGAACACCGGGGAGCTGTTTTTT
j_call: TRBJ2-2; d_call: TRBD2; clone_size: -; v_call: TRBV7-2; cdr3_aa: CASSLGSSGVTGELFF; cdr3_nt: TGTGCCAGCAGCTTAGGCAGTAGCGGGGTTACCGGGGAGCTGTTTTTT
j_call: TRBJ2-1; d_call: TRBD2; clone_size: -; v_call: TRBV13; cdr3_aa: CASSHGLAGVTSSYNEQFF; cdr3_nt: TGTGCCAGCAGCCACGGACTAGCGGGAGTGACGAGCTCCTACAATGAGCAGTTCTTC
j_call: TRBJ2-5; d_call: -; clone_size: -; v_call: TRBV19; cdr3_aa: CASSGLGTAQETQYF; cdr3_nt: TGTGCCAGTAGCGGACTCGGGACCGCCCAAGAGACCCAGTACTTC
j_call: TRBJ2-3; d_call: -; clone_size: -; v_call: TRBV6-5; cdr3_aa: CASSSRRGADTQYF; cdr3_nt: TGTGCCAGCAGTTCTCGGCGGGGCGCAGATACGCAGTATTTT
j_call: TRBJ2-2; d_call: TRBD2; clone_size: -; v_call: TRBV5-4; cdr3_aa: CASSLGRPSGRGNTGELFF; cdr3_nt: TGTGCCAGCAGCTTGGGAAGGCCTAGCGGGAGGGGGAACACCGGGGAGCTGTTTTTT
j_call: TRBJ2-7; d_call: -; clone_size: -; v_call: TRBV27; cdr3_aa: CASSLSRRVSEQYF; cdr3_nt: TGTGCCAGCAGTTTATCGCGCAGGGTGAGCGAGCAGTACTTC
j_call: TRBJ1-3; d_call: -; clone_size: -; v_call: TRBV6-6; cdr3_aa: CASSPRAVSGNTIYF; cdr3_nt: TGTGCCAGCAGCCCCCGGGCAGTCTCTGGAAACACCATATATTTT
j_call: TRBJ1-2; d_call: -; clone_size: -; v_call: TRBV5-4; cdr3_aa: CASSLDREDGYTF; cdr3_nt: TGTGCCAGCAGCTTGGACAGGGAAGATGGCTACACCTTC
j_call: TRBJ2-4; d_call: -; clone_size: -; v_call: TRBV6-1; cdr3_aa: CASSEHRAVTKNIQYF; cdr3_nt: TGTGCCAGCAGTGAGCACAGGGCGGTAACCAAAAACATTCAGTACTTC
j_call: TRBJ1-2; d_call: -; clone_size: -; v_call: TRBV9; cdr3_aa: CASSVGGDSGYTF; cdr3_nt: TGTGCCAGCAGCGTAGGGGGAGATAGTGGCTACACCTTC
j_call: TRBJ1-5; d_call: TRBD1; clone_size: -; v_call: TRBV9; cdr3_aa: CASSVEGQGDQPQHF; cdr3_nt: TGTGCCAGCAGCGTGGAAGGACAGGGAGATCAGCCCCAGCATTTT
j_call: TRBJ1-2; d_call: -; clone_size: -; v_call: TRBV13; cdr3_aa: CASSPGRGLNYGYTF; cdr3_nt: TGTGCCAGCAGCCCCGGTAGGGGCCTAAACTATGGCTACACCTTC
j_call: TRBJ2-7; d_call: -; clone_size: -; v_call: TRBV19; cdr3_aa: CASSIGGGQSSYEQYF; cdr3_nt: TGTGCCAGTAGTATAGGTGGGGGGCAGAGCTCCTACGAGCAGTACTTC
j_call: TRBJ1-1; d_call: -; clone_size: once; v_call: TRBV29-1; cdr3_aa: CSVEAGDTEAFF; cdr3_nt: TGCAGCGTTGAGGCCGGGGACACTGAAGCTTTCTTT
j_call: TRBJ1-2; d_call: -; clone_size: -; v_call: TRBV11-1; cdr3_aa: CASSLGGISSAGGYTF; cdr3_nt: TGTGCCAGCAGCTTAGGGGGGATTTCCTCGGCTGGTGGCTACACCTTC
j_call: TRBJ2-7; d_call: -; clone_size: -; v_call: TRBV7-2; cdr3_aa: CASSLTGGPNYEQYF; cdr3_nt: TGTGCCAGCAGCTTGACCGGGGGACCTAACTACGAGCAGTACTTC
j_call: TRBJ2-3; d_call: -; clone_size: -; v_call: TRBV7-9; cdr3_aa: CASSLTASTDTQYF; cdr3_nt: TGTGCCAGCAGTCTGACAGCTAGCACAGATACGCAGTATTTT
j_call: TRBJ2-1; d_call: TRBD2; clone_size: -; v_call: TRBV9; cdr3_aa: CASSLSGGADNEQFF; cdr3_nt: TGTGCCAGCAGCCTCAGCGGGGGGGCTGACAATGAGCAGTTCTTC
j_call: TRBJ2-6; d_call: -; clone_size: -; v_call: TRBV4-1; cdr3_aa: CASSFAKNHSGANVLTF; cdr3_nt: TGCGCCAGCAGCTTCGCGAAAAACCACTCTGGGGCCAACGTCCTGACTTTC
j_call: TRBJ2-2; d_call: -; clone_size: -; v_call: TRBV15; cdr3_aa: CATSRGVTGELFF; cdr3_nt: TGTGCCACCAGCAGAGGGGTGACCGGGGAGCTGTTTTTT
j_call: TRBJ2-3; d_call: TRBD2; clone_size: -; v_call: TRBV5-1; cdr3_aa: CASSLGAGGPDTQYF; cdr3_nt: TGCGCCAGCAGCTTGGGGGCGGGAGGGCCGGATACGCAGTATTTT
j_call: TRBJ2-7; d_call: TRBD2; clone_size: -; v_call: TRBV13; cdr3_aa: CASSEGTRYEQYF; cdr3_nt: TGTGCCAGCAGCGAGGGGACTAGATACGAGCAGTACTTC
j_call: TRBJ2-5; d_call: TRBD2; clone_size: -; v_call: TRBV19; cdr3_aa: CASKGLAAAQETQYF; cdr3_nt: TGTGCCAGTAAGGGACTAGCGGCCGCCCAAGAGACCCAGTACTTC
j_call: TRBJ2-2; d_call: TRBD2; clone_size: once; v_call: TRBV12-5; cdr3_aa: CASRASGKAGELFF; cdr3_nt: TGTGCTAGTCGGGCTAGCGGGAAGGCCGGGGAGCTGTTTTTT
j_call: TRBJ1-1; d_call: -; clone_size: -; v_call: TRBV7-9; cdr3_aa: CASSPREPNTEAFF; cdr3_nt: TGTGCCAGCAGCCCCAGAGAACCGAACACTGAAGCTTTCTTT
j_call: TRBJ2-1; d_call: -; clone_size: -; v_call: TRBV6-4; cdr3_aa: CASSRGNEQFF; cdr3_nt: TGTGCCAGCAGCCGCGGCAATGAGCAGTTCTTC
j_call: TRBJ1-6; d_call: -; clone_size: -; v_call: TRBV6-5; cdr3_aa: CASSRNGQDGSPLHF; cdr3_nt: TGTGCCAGCAGTCGGAACGGGCAGGACGGTTCACCCCTCCACTTT
j_call: TRBJ2-1; d_call: -; clone_size: -; v_call: TRBV7-2; cdr3_aa: CASSLGGSSSYNEQFF; cdr3_nt: TGTGCCAGCAGCTTAGGGGGGTCCAGCTCCTACAATGAGCAGTTCTTC
j_call: TRBJ2-1; d_call: -; clone_size: -; v_call: TRBV7-9; cdr3_aa: CASSLTGNPTNEQFF; cdr3_nt: TGTGCCAGCAGCCTTACAGGAAACCCTACCAATGAGCAGTTCTTC
j_call: TRBJ2-1; d_call: -; clone_size: once; v_call: TRBV11-3; cdr3_aa: CASSFSRERGFGEQFF; cdr3_nt: TGTGCCAGCAGCTTCAGTCGGGAGAGAGGATTCGGTGAGCAGTTCTTC
j_call: TRBJ2-5; d_call: -; clone_size: -; v_call: TRBV6-1; cdr3_aa: CASSGHGTLGYF; cdr3_nt: TGTGCCAGCAGTGGGCACGGGACCTTGGGGTACTTC
j_call: TRBJ2-7; d_call: TRBD1; clone_size: -; v_call: TRBV7-8; cdr3_aa: CASSLDRGIRNEQYF; cdr3_nt: TGTGCCAGCAGCTTAGACAGGGGGATTCGGAACGAGCAGTACTTC
j_call: TRBJ2-5; d_call: TRBD1; clone_size: -; v_call: TRBV19; cdr3_aa: CASSPTGLQETQYF; cdr3_nt: TGTGCCAGTAGTCCGACAGGGCTCCAAGAGACCCAGTACTTC
j_call: TRBJ2-7; d_call: -; clone_size: -; v_call: TRBV7-9; cdr3_aa: CASSSHDTSSYEQYF; cdr3_nt: TGTGCCAGCAGCTCTCATGACACGAGCTCCTACGAGCAGTACTTC
j_call: TRBJ2-5; d_call: TRBD2; clone_size: -; v_call: TRBV5-1; cdr3_aa: CASSPGTSGGAETQYF; cdr3_nt: TGCGCCAGCAGCCCCGGGACTAGCGGGGGGGCGGAGACCCAGTACTTC
j_call: TRBJ1-2; d_call: TRBD1; clone_size: -; v_call: TRBV6-1; cdr3_aa: CASSRPGQGYGYTF; cdr3_nt: TGTGCCAGCAGCCGACCGGGACAGGGATATGGCTACACCTTC
j_call: TRBJ2-2; d_call: -; clone_size: -; v_call: TRBV5-4; cdr3_aa: CASSSNLTVNTGELFF; cdr3_nt: TGTGCCAGCAGCTCCAACCTGACAGTGAACACCGGGGAGCTGTTTTTT
j_call: TRBJ1-4; d_call: -; clone_size: -; v_call: TRBV6-1; cdr3_aa: CASTREVGYEKLFF; cdr3_nt: TGTGCCAGCACCCGAGAGGTTGGCTATGAAAAACTGTTTTTT